These 26 T cell receptor beta chains originate from one sample sequenced in a study of shared clonotypes between healthy human individuals. Only CD45RO-negative cells positively selected for CCR7 counted as naive CD8 cells, so terminally differentiated effector memory CD45RA+ cells were excluded. Measured with immunoSEQ multiplex PCR; TCRdb has only the in-frame clones, and not every one. Among about 2 million clones listed, about 95% were seen once. The sequencing input was naive CD8+ T cells sorted from blood. These receptors originate from a man younger than 35 in good health.

The V gene is TRBV27, the J gene TRBJ2-7; weak D call: TRBD1 (6 bases). In germline, CDR1 is MNHEY, CDR2 SMNVEV (reference sequence). The CDR3 is made up of 15 amino acids. V lost 7 bases and J lost 3, with 19 bases in between. The CDR3 loop reads CASTIGPGDDYEQYF. The CDR3 bases are TGTGCCAGCACCATCGGGCCAGGGGACGACTACGAGCAGTACTTC.

This clone was seen only once. In DNA form, the CDR3 reads TGTGCCAGCTCCCCTGGGGGGGACGGCAATGAGCAGTTCTTC. Translation: CASSPGGDGNEQFF. The gene calls are TRBV9 and TRBJ2-1, with 7 bases fitting TRBD2. The germline gives CDR1 SGDLS, CDR2 YYNGEE. The CDR3 is made up of 14 amino acids. J was trimmed by 6 bases and V by 7 bases; bases with no gene match: 10.

In this sample, this clone turned up once. The chain has TRBV5-6 and TRBJ2-7, with no clear D. The CDR3 is 12 amino acids. V was cut by 3 bases and J by 5 bases, with 9 bases left in between. CDR1 is SGHDT and CDR2 is YYEEEE in the germline V gene. The CDR3 DNA reads TGTGCCAGCAGCTCCTTAAGCGACGAGCAGTACTTC. Protein product: CASSSLSDEQYF.

CDR3 sequence reads: CASMGPSDEQFF. CDR3 DNA sequence: TGTGCCAGCATGGGCCCGTCCGATGAGCAGTTCTTC. This chain uses TRBV7-9 with TRBJ2-1; D gene uncertain. The germline V gene has CDR1 SEHNR and CDR2 FQNEAQ (reference sequence). The CDR3 has 12 amino acids. Trimming removed 7 bases from V and 8 bases from J, with 12 bases in between.

The chain carries TRBV30 and TRBJ2-7; 7 bases are a match to TRBD2. The CDR3 sequence is 15 residues long. V dropped 5 bases and J dropped 1; count of bases not matched to a gene: 11. Germline-derived CDR1 and CDR2 are GTSNPN and SVGIG (reference sequence). CDR3 loop: CAWLGQGGSSYEQYF. The CDR3 DNA reads TGTGCCTGGTTGGGGCAAGGCGGGAGTTCCTACGAGCAGTACTTC.

As regards this clone: Other DNA sequences from this sample encode an identical CDR3 as well. The CDR3 region is CASSLRGPNTEAFF. CDR3 bases: TGTGCCAGCAGCTTGAGAGGTCCGAACACTGAAGCTTTCTTT. The genes are TRBV11-3 and TRBJ1-1; D is ambiguous. The CDR3 consists of 14 residues. The V end lost 3 bases, the J end lost 1 base, and 9 bases lay between the germline ends. Germline assignment: CDR1 SGHNT and CDR2 YENEEA. The full variable domain, its missing parts supplied by reference TRBV11-3 and TRBJ1-1, is EAGVVQSPRYKIIEKKQPVAFWCNPISGHNTLYWYLQNLGQGPELLIRYENEEAVDDSQLPKDRFSAERLKGVDSTLKIQPAELGDSAVYLCASSLRGPNTEAFFGQGTRLTVV.

V and J are TRBV4-1 and TRBJ2-3; 11 bases align to TRBD2. The V gene's germline CDR1 is MGHRA and CDR2 YSYEKL. The V segment lost 9 bases and the J segment 0 bases; nucleotides outside the gene matches: 11. This CDR3 comprises 17 residues. The CDR3 DNA follows: TGCGCCAGTCGCCACATAGCGGGGGGGCATAGCACAGATACGCAGTATTTT. Amino acids: CASRHIAGGHSTDTQYF.

Of note for this clone: The sample holds other DNA sequences that translate to the same CDR3. The chain is built from TRBV19 and TRBJ1-1; D perhaps matches TRBD1 (5 bases). The CDR3 totals 13 residues. Germline CDR1 is LNHDA and CDR2 is SQIVND (reference sequence). V lost 5 bases to trimming and J lost 1 base, with 8 bases between them. CDR3 amino acids: CASSLGGNTEAFF. CDR3 nucleotides: TGTGCCAGTAGTCTGGGGGGGAACACTGAAGCTTTCTTT.

This clone was picked up one time. The chain links TRBV29-1 to TRBJ2-1, with 11 bases identical to TRBD2. Germline V CDR1 and CDR2: SQVTM, ANQGSEA. V lost 8 bases to trimming and J lost 4 bases; unmatched junction nucleotides: 7. The CDR3 is made up of 14 amino acids. The CDR3 sequence: CSTSIAGGYNEQFF. CDR3 coding DNA: TGCAGCACCTCAATAGCGGGGGGGTACAATGAGCAGTTCTTC.

The CDR3 DNA reads TGTGCCAGTACCCTAACAGGGGGCAAGGCTGAAGCTTTCTTT. Translated, it gives CASTLTGGKAEAFF. The chain recombines TRBV19 with TRBJ1-1; 9 bases agree with TRBD1. CDR3 length: 14 amino acids. The V and J ends lost 7 bases and 6 bases, in that order; junction bases with no gene match: 9. Germline CDR1 reads LNHDA; CDR2 reads SQIVND (reference sequence).

This chain connects TRBV7-6 to TRBJ1-5; 12 bases fit TRBD1. The CDR3 contains 14 residues. The trim removed 5 bases at V and 7 bases at J, leaving 3 bases unmatched. CDR1 SGHVS and CDR2 FNYEAQ come from the germline V gene. In DNA, the CDR3 is TGTGCCAGCAGCCAAGGGACAGGGGGCCAGCCCCAGCATTTT. Translating gives CASSQGTGGQPQHF.

The chain recombines TRBV4-1 with TRBJ2-7, with D unclear. Between the trimmed V and J ends, which lost 3 bases and 2 bases, there was a span of 11 bases. CDR3 length: 14 residues. Germline values: CDR1 MGHRA, CDR2 YSYEKL. The CDR3 region is CASSHPGLTYEQYF. In DNA form, the CDR3 reads TGCGCCAGCAGCCACCCGGGCCTTACCTACGAGCAGTACTTC.

About this clone: This sample also contains other DNA sequences that code for the same CDR3. The chain links TRBV9 to TRBJ2-7; D is uncertain. The germline CDR1 and CDR2 sequences are SGDLS and YYNGEE. The CDR3 is 14 residues long. The V gene lost 4 bases and the J gene lost 0 bases, with 11 bases spanning the gap. The CDR3 protein is CASSPGRSSYEQYF. The CDR3 DNA reads as TGTGCCAGCAGCCCGGGCAGGTCCTCCTACGAGCAGTACTTC. Filled out from reference TRBV9 and TRBJ2-7, the complete variable domain reads DSGVTQTPKHLITATGQRVTLRCSPRSGDLSVYWYQQSLDQGLQFLIQYYNGEERAKGNILERFSAQQFPDLHSELNLSSLELGDSALYFCASSPGRSSYEQYFGPGTRLTVT.

Note on this clone: This CDR3 is also generated by other DNA sequences in the sample. The rearrangement uses TRBV6-5 and TRBJ2-5; D is uncertain. Trimming left V 0 bases short and J 5 bases short, with 7 bases between. Germline V CDR1 and CDR2: MNHEY, SVGAGI. The CDR3 totals 13 residues. CDR3: CASSYSNQETQYF. CDR3 nucleotide sequence: TGTGCCAGCAGTTACTCCAATCAGGAGACCCAGTACTTC.

The gene calls are TRBV11-2 and TRBJ2-5; D remains unclear. This CDR3 is built from 15 residues. V was clipped by 5 bases and J by 5 bases, with 18 bases between them. The germline CDR1 and CDR2 sequences are SGHAT and FQNNGV. The CDR3: CASSDQDLLGETQYF. DNA of the CDR3: TGTGCCAGCAGCGATCAAGATCTGCTTGGGGAGACCCAGTACTTC.

V gene TRBV6-1 combines with J gene TRBJ2-7; D gene unclear. The germline CDR1 and CDR2 sequences are MNHNS and SASEGT. V lost 5 bases to trimming and J lost 1 base, with 15 bases between them. The CDR3 length is 15 residues. The CDR3 here is CASSPQGLPSYEQYF. CDR3 in DNA: TGTGCCAGCAGTCCCCAAGGGCTACCGTCCTACGAGCAGTACTTC.

The V call is TRBV6-1, the J call TRBJ2-1, with D unresolved. CDR1 is MNHNS and CDR2 is SASEGT in the germline V gene. The CDR3 runs 15 residues. V dropped 3 bases and J dropped 0 bases, with 9 bases sitting between them. CDR3 DNA sequence: TGTGCCAGCAGTGACACGTTCGGCTCCTACAATGAGCAGTTCTTC. Residues: CASSDTFGSYNEQFF.

There are a few counts of this clone. The V call is TRBV4-1, the J call TRBJ1-6, with D uncertain. In germline, CDR1 is MGHRA, CDR2 YSYEKL. The length of the CDR3 is 13 residues. The germline V and J ends were trimmed by 4 bases and 7 bases, with 8 bases remaining between them. CDR3 sequence (DNA): TGCGCCAGCAGCCGGGAAGGGAATTCACCCCTCCACTTT. Translating it yields CASSREGNSPLHF.

The V and J genes are TRBV7-9 and TRBJ2-7; TRBD2 is a possible D gene (6 bases). Between the trimmed V and J ends, which lost 0 bases and 5 bases, there was a span of 8 bases. The germline V gene encodes CDR1 SEHNR and CDR2 FQNEAQ (reference sequence). This CDR3 is 13 amino acids long. CDR3 protein: CASSLAERDEQYF. CDR3 nucleotide sequence: TGTGCCAGCAGCTTAGCGGAGCGGGACGAGCAGTACTTC. The variable domain in full, completed from reference TRBV7-9 and TRBJ2-7, reads DTGVSQNPRHKITKRGQNVTFRCDPISEHNRLYWYRQTLGQGPEFLTYFQNEAQLEKSRLLSDRFSAERPKGSFSTLEIQRTEQGDSAMYLCASSLAERDEQYFGPGTRLTVT.

This clone was detected a few times. Other DNA sequences of this sample code for an identical CDR3. The gene calls are TRBV29-1 and TRBJ1-5; D is uncertain. The V end lost 4 bases, the J end lost 3 bases, and 7 bases lay between the germline ends. The germline CDR1 and CDR2 sequences are SQVTM and ANQGSEA. The CDR3 runs 12 residues. CDR3 sequence reads: CSVGGSNQPQHF. In nucleotides, the CDR3 is TGCAGCGTTGGGGGTTCCAATCAGCCCCAGCATTTT.

The CDR3 loop reads CASSESQGALSYEQYF. In DNA, the CDR3 is TGTGCCAGCAGTGAGTCACAGGGGGCCCTCTCCTACGAGCAGTACTTC. The chain has TRBV27 and TRBJ2-7; 9 bases agree with TRBD1. Germline V gene data show CDR1 as MNHEY and CDR2 as SMNVEV (reference sequence). Germline trimming cut 5 bases from V and 0 bases from J; bases unmatched to any gene: 8. The CDR3 runs to 16 residues.

A single count supports this clone. The V gene is TRBV10-1, the J gene TRBJ2-1; D gene uncertain. Germline loops: CDR1 WNHNN, CDR2 SYGVQD (reference sequence). This CDR3 is built from 14 residues. V gave up 3 bases and J gave up 11 bases, with 17 bases separating them. The CDR3 sequence: CASSEETTSFQQFF. The CDR3 nucleotides are TGCGCCAGCAGTGAAGAGACGACCAGTTTTCAGCAGTTCTTC.

The rearrangement joins TRBV4-1 to TRBJ2-7; the match to TRBD2 covers 11 bases. Trimming at V came to 4 bases and at J to 2 bases, leaving 4 bases not matched to a gene. The CDR3 is made up of 15 amino acids. Looked up from germline, CDR1 is MGHRA and CDR2 is YSYEKL. The CDR3 region is CASSRTSGSAYEQYF. The CDR3 nucleotides read TGCGCCAGCAGCCGGACTAGCGGGTCAGCCTACGAGCAGTACTTC.

The chain joins TRBV5-4 to TRBJ1-5; D call uncertain. V was shortened by 0 bases and J by 11 bases, with 15 bases between the two germline ends. The CDR3 is 14 residues long. In germline, CDR1 is SGHNT, CDR2 YYREEE (reference sequence). The DNA for the CDR3 is TGTGCCAGCAGCTTGGATGCCAGCCCAGAGACCCAGCATTTT. Its protein product is CASSLDASPETQHF.

The count of this clone is one. This chain uses TRBV30 with TRBJ1-5, with no clear D. Germline V gene sequence: CDR1 GTSNPN, CDR2 SVGIG (reference sequence). V dropped 2 bases and J dropped 1 base, with 6 bases sitting between them. The length of the CDR3 is 13 residues. The chain's CDR3 is CAWSTQSNQPQHF. In DNA form, the CDR3 reads TGTGCCTGGAGTACTCAGAGCAATCAGCCCCAGCATTTT. Full variable domain (outside the CDR3, taken from reference TRBV30 and TRBJ1-5): SQTIHQWPATLVQPVGSPLSLECTVEGTSNPNLYWYRQAAGRGLQLLFYSVGIGQISSEVPQNLSASRPQDRQFILSSKKLLLSDSGFYLCAWSTQSNQPQHFGDGTRLSIL.

The rearrangement links TRBV27 to TRBJ2-7; a possible D gene is TRBD2 (6 bases). Trimming left V 6 bases short and J 5 bases short, with 20 bases between. The CDR3 covers 15 residues. Germline values: CDR1 MNHEY, CDR2 SMNVEV (reference sequence). The CDR3 region is CASRRPGGFDHEQYF. The CDR3 DNA reads TGTGCCAGCAGAAGACCCGGGGGTTTCGACCACGAGCAGTACTTC.